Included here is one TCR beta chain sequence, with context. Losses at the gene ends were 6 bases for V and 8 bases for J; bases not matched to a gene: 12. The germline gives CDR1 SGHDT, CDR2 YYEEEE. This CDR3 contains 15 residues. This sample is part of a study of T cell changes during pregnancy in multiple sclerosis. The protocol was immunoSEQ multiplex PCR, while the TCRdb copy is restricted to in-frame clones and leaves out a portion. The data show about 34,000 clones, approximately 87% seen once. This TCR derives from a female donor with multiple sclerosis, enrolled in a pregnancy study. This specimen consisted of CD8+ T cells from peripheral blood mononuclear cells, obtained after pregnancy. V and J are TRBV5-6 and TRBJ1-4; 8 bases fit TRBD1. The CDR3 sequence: CASTTRRGRREKLFF. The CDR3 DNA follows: TGTGCCAGCACCACTCGCAGGGGGCGAAGGGAAAAACTGTTTTTT.